The clone carrying this T cell receptor beta chain has more than one count but fewer than ten. During its preparation, the TCRbeta library received unique molecular identifiers. One entry per CDR3 protein results from TCRdb running MiXCR on the PCR reads. The sample yields more than 400,000 distinct CDR3 sequences, more than 9.5% seen once. J gave up 7 bases and V 3 bases, and 6 bases lay outside the gene matches. The CDR3 has 17 amino acids. Germline V CDR1 and CDR2: SGHRS, YFSETQ. This sample is part of a study of T-cell reconstitution after alpha-beta-depleted transplantation in children. The chain combines TRBV5-1 with TRBJ2-2; 16 nucleotides match TRBD2. The material sequenced was PBMCs, mostly from graft donor cells, taken 180 days after TCRalphabeta/CD19-depleted stem cell transplant. This TCR derives from a female patient between 2 and 15 years old who had a stem cell transplant for aplastic anemia, so the T cells may come from the graft donor. The CDR3 coding sequence is TGCGCCAGCAGCTCGGGACTAGCGGGAGGGCCCAACGGGGAGCTGTTTTTT. Amino acids: CASSSGLAGGPNGELFF.